This T cell receptor beta chain was observed in a study of T cell changes during pregnancy in multiple sclerosis. Here immunoSEQ multiplex PCR was the method, and the copy in TCRdb shows in-frame clones only, minus some. In the table there are 25,000 to 30,000 clones, 80% to 90% of which are singletons. Per the germline V gene, CDR1 is SEHNR and CDR2 is FQNEAQ (reference sequence). The V end lost 4 bases, the J end lost 5 bases, and 17 bases lay between the germline ends. The CDR3 loop spans 15 amino acids. This clone has a handful of counts. The sequences come from CD8+ T cells from peripheral blood mononuclear cells, collected in the second trimester of pregnancy. The receptor comes from a female donor with multiple sclerosis, enrolled in a pregnancy study. The chain has TRBV7-9 and TRBJ1-2; D gene ambiguous. This CDR3 reads CASSSSGVLVYGYTF. CDR3 nucleotides: TGTGCCAGCAGCTCCTCCGGGGTCCTGGTTTATGGCTACACCTTC.